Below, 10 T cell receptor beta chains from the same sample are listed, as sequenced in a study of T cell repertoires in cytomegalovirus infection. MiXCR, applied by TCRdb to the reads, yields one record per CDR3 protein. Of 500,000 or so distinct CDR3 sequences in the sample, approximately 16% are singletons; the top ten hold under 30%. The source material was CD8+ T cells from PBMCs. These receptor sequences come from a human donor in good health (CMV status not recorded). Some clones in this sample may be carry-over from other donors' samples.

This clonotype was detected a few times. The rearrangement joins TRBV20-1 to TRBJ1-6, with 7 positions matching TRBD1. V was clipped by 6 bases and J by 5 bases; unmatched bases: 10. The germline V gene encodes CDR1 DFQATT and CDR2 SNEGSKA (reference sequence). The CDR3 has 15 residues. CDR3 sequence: CSAPNRDSHNSPLHF. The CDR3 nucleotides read TGCAGTGCGCCGAACCGGGACAGTCATAATTCACCCCTCCACTTT.

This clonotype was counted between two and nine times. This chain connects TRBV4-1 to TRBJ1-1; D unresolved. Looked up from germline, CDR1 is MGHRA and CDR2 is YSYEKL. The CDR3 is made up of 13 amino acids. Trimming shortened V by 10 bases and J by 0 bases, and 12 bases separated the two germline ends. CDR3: CAIRESVNTEAFF. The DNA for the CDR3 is TGCGCCATTCGTGAGTCAGTGAACACTGAAGCTTTCTTT.

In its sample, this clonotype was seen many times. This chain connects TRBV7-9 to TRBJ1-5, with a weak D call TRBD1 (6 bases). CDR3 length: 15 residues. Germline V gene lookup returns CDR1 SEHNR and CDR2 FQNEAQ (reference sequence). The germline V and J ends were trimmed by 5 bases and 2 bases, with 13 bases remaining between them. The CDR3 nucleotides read TGTGCCAGCAGCCTAGACAGGTCGGGCAATCAGCCCCAGCATTTT. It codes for CASSLDRSGNQPQHF. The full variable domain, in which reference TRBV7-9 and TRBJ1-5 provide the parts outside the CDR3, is DTGVSQNPRHKITKRGQNVTFRCDPISEHNRLYWYRQTLGQGPEFLTYFQNEAQLEKSRLLSDRFSAERPKGSFSTLEIQRTEQGDSAMYLCASSLDRSGNQPQHFGDGTRLSIL.

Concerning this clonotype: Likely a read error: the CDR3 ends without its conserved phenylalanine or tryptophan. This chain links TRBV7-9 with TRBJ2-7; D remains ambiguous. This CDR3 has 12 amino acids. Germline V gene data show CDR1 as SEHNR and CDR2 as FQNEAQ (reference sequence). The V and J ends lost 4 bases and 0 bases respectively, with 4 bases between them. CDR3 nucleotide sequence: TGTGCCAGCAGCTCCCTCTCCTACGAGCAGTACTAC. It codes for CASSSLSYEQYY.

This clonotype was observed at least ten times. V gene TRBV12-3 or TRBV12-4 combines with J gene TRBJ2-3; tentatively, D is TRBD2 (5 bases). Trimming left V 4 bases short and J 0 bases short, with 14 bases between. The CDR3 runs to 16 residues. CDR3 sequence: CASSSSSSRSTDTQYF. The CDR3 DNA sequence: TGTGCCAGCAGTTCCTCCTCTAGCCGTAGCACAGATACGCAGTATTTT.

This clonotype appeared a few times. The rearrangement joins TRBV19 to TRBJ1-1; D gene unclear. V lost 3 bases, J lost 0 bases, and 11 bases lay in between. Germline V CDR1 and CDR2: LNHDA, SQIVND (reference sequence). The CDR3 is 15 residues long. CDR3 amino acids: CASSISGRMNTEAFF. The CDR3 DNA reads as TGTGCCAGTAGTATTTCCGGACGTATGAACACTGAAGCTTTCTTT.

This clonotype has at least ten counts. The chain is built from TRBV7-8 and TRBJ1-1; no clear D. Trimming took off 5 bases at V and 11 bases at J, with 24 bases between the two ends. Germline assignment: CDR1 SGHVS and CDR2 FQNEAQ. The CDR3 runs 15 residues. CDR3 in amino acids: CASSPTPDSPRGAFF. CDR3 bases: TGTGCCAGCAGCCCCACCCCTGACTCACCCCGGGGTGCTTTCTTT. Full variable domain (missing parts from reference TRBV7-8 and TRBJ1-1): GAGVSQSPRYKVAKRGQDVALRCDPISGHVSLFWYQQALGQGPEFLTYFQNEAQLDKSGLPSDRFFAERPEGSVSTLKIQRTQQEDSAVYLCASSPTPDSPRGAFFGQGTRLTVV.

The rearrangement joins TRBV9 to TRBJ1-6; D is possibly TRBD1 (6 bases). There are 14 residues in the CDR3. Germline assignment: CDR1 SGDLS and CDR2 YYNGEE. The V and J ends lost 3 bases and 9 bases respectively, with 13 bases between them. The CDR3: CASSAGGSGSPLHF. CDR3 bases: TGTGCCAGCAGCGCGGGGGGCAGCGGTTCACCCCTCCACTTT. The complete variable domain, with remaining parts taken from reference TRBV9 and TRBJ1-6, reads DSGVTQTPKHLITATGQRVTLRCSPRSGDLSVYWYQQSLDQGLQFLIQYYNGEERAKGNILERFSAQQFPDLHSELNLSSLELGDSALYFCASSAGGSGSPLHFGNGTRLTVT.

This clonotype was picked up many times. CDR3 DNA: TGTGCCAGCAGCCCCTACCAGATCAGGAGAACCCAGGGTGGCTCCTACGAGCAGTACTTC. It translates to CASSPYQIRRTQGGSYEQYF. This chain links TRBV7-6 with TRBJ2-7, with D perhaps TRBD1 (5 bases). CDR1 is SGHVS, CDR2 FNYEAQ, per germline. Between the trimmed V and J ends, which lost 5 bases and 0 bases, there was a span of 29 bases. The CDR3 has 20 residues.

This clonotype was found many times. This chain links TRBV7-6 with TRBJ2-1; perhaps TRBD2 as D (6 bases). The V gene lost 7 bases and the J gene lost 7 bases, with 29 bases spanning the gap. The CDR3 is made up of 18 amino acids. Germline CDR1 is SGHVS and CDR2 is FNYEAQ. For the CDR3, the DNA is TGTGCCAGCATCCCGAGGGAACGGGACTTCGGGATACGGAATGAGCAGTTCTTC. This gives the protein CASIPRERDFGIRNEQFF.